The 2 T cell receptor beta chains reported below all come from one sample, sequenced in a study of human CD8 memory T cell subsets. UMI-labeled 5' RACE was the method by which TCR beta libraries were made. TCRdb reworked the 5' RACE reads into one entry per CDR3 protein, no DNA. The table counts 6,500 to 9,000 distinct CDR3 sequences; under 25% lies in the top ten. Sequencing was performed on CD8+ T cells from PBMCs. Every receptor here comes from a human donor in good health.

J is TRBJ2-7 and V is TRBV2; TCRdb's D call, TRBD2, is unchecked because there is no DNA. CDR3 length equals 15 residues. The V gene's germline CDR1 is SNHLY and CDR2 FYNNEI. This CDR3 reads CASSEGTSGSHEQYF.

This rearrangement joins TRBV20-1 to TRBJ1-5. Per the germline V gene, CDR1 is DFQATT and CDR2 is SNEGSKA (reference sequence). This CDR3 has 16 amino acids. The chain's CDR3 is CSARDWPGGGNQPQHF.